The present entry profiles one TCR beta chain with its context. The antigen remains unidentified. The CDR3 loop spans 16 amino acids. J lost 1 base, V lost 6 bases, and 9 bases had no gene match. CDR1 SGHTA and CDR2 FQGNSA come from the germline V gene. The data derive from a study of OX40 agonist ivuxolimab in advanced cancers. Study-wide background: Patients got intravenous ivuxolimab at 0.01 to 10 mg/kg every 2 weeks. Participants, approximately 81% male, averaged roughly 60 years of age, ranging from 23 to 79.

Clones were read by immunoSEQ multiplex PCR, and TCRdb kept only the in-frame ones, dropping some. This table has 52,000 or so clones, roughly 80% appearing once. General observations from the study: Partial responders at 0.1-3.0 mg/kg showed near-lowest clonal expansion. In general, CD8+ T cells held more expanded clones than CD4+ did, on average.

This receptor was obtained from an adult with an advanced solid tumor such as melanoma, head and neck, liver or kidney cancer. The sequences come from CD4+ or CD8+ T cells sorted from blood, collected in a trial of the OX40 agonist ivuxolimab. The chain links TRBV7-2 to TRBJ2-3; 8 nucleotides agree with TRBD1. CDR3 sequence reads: CASRRQGPSGTDTQYF. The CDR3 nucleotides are TGTGCCAGCAGGAGACAGGGGCCGAGTGGCACAGATACGCAGTATTTT.